A single sample gave rise to the 15 T cell receptor beta chains below, sequenced in a study of control samples from healthy donors and cancer patients. Assay: immunoSEQ multiplex PCR; the TCRdb copy retains only in-frame clones and omits some. Of roughly 100,000 clones listed, about 92% are singletons. The sample consisted of blood. These receptors came from a woman aged 18-29 years in good health.

The V call is TRBV2, the J call TRBJ2-5, with D possibly called TRBD1 or TRBD2 (6 bases each). CDR1 and CDR2 from the germline V gene are SNHLY and FYNNEI. The CDR3 spans 14 residues. V was pared by 4 bases and J by 5 bases, with 14 bases between. The CDR3: CASSGPGASETQYF. Written as DNA, the CDR3 is TGTGCCAGCAGTGGTCCGGGGGCCTCGGAGACCCAGTACTTC.

This clone showed up just once. The chain is built from TRBV6-2 or TRBV6-3 and TRBJ2-3; D gene ambiguous. The CDR3 runs to 15 residues. CDR1 is MNHEY, CDR2 SVGEGT, per germline. V gave up 6 bases and J gave up 2 bases, with 15 bases separating them. This CDR3 reads CASSDQSWDTDTQYF. CDR3 nucleotide sequence: TGTGCCAGCAGCGACCAAAGTTGGGACACAGATACGCAGTATTTT.

The chain links TRBV11-3 to TRBJ2-1; TRBD1 aligns across 8 bases. Trimming cost V 3 bases and J 8 bases; bases outside gene matches: 6. Germline assignment: CDR1 SGHNT and CDR2 YENEEA. CDR3 length: 14 amino acids. Written as DNA, the CDR3 is TGTGCCAGCAGCTTGCGACAGGGGTTCGATGAGCAGTTCTTC. This translates into CASSLRQGFDEQFF.

The chain combines TRBV4-1 with TRBJ1-4; 7 positions match TRBD1. Germline CDR1 and CDR2: MGHRA and YSYEKL. Trimming removed 3 bases from V and 8 bases from J; junction bases left unmatched: 9. This CDR3 has 15 residues. The CDR3 is CASSHYDREREKLFF. CDR3 nucleotide sequence: TGCGCCAGCAGCCACTATGACAGGGAACGCGAAAAACTGTTTTTT.

The CDR3 sequence is CASSLVSGGQLGSYF. The CDR3 region has the DNA TGTGCCAGCAGCTTAGTCTCCGGCGGACAATTAGGGTCGTACTTC. V gene TRBV7-6 combines with J gene TRBJ2-7, with a possible D match to TRBD1 (5 bases). Germline-derived CDR1 and CDR2 are SGHVS and FNYEAQ. V gave up 1 base and J gave up 12 bases, with 22 bases separating them. This CDR3 is built from 15 residues.

This chain uses TRBV5-1 with TRBJ2-7; 12 bases line up with TRBD2. The CDR3 spans 15 residues. Germline CDR1 SGHRS, CDR2 YFSETQ. Losses at the gene ends were 3 bases for V and 2 bases for J; bases not matched to a gene: 3. In DNA form, the CDR3 reads TGCGCCAGCAGCTCTCCTAGCGGGAGGGCCTACGAGCAGTACTTC. As protein: CASSSPSGRAYEQYF. Full variable domain (rest looked up from reference TRBV5-1 and TRBJ2-7): KAGVTQTPRYLIKTRGQQVTLSCSPISGHRSVSWYQQTPGQGLQFLFEYFSETQRNKGNFPGRFSGRQFSNSRSEMNVSTLELGDSALYLCASSSPSGRAYEQYFGPGTRLTVT.

This chain joins TRBV30 and TRBJ2-2, with D uncertain. Germline CDR1 is GTSNPN and CDR2 is SVGIG (reference sequence). The CDR3 contains 15 residues. The V and J ends lost 0 bases and 3 bases respectively, with 11 bases between them. Written as DNA, the CDR3 is TGTGCCTGGAGTGTATTTGGTCCAGACACCGGGGAGCTGTTTTTT. This sequence encodes CAWSVFGPDTGELFF.

This chain joins TRBV12-5 and TRBJ1-6; 9 bases align to TRBD1. Trimming removed 0 bases from V and 7 bases from J; junction bases left unmatched: 4. This CDR3 contains 16 residues. From germline, CDR1 is LGHNT and CDR2 FRNRAP. This CDR3 is CASGLVLGQGNSPLHF. In DNA, the CDR3 is TGTGCTAGTGGTTTGGTCCTGGGACAGGGCAATTCACCCCTCCACTTT.

The rearrangement uses TRBV4-1 and TRBJ2-7, with 10 positions matching TRBD1. The junction had 6 bases not matched to a gene; V was cut back by 2 bases and J by 5 bases. The CDR3 length is 15 residues. CDR1 is MGHRA, CDR2 YSYEKL, per germline. CDR3 sequence reads: CASSQRGTGVDEQYF. The CDR3 nucleotides read TGCGCCAGCAGCCAACGCGGGACAGGGGTCGACGAGCAGTACTTC.

V usage is TRBV6-2 or TRBV6-3 and J usage is TRBJ2-2, with 8 bases lining up with TRBD2. CDR1 MNHEY and CDR2 SVGEGT come from the germline V gene. V shed 5 bases, J shed 7 bases, and the junction held 3 bases outside the gene matches. The CDR3 is made up of 13 amino acids. The CDR3 bases are TGTGCCAGCAGTACGCTAGCGGGCGGGGAGCTGTTTTTT. Translation gives CASSTLAGGELFF.

This clone was counted only a few times. This chain joins TRBV19 and TRBJ2-5, with D tentatively TRBD2 (6 bases). V lost 6 bases to trimming and J lost 2 bases, with 22 bases between them. The CDR3 has 17 amino acids. Germline V gene data show CDR1 as LNHDA and CDR2 as SQIVND (reference sequence). The DNA for the CDR3 is TGTGCCAGTAGCCCAATCAAAGCGGGCGGCCGACAAGAGACCCAGTACTTC. This codes for CASSPIKAGGRQETQYF. Based on the CDR3 plus reference TRBV19 and TRBJ2-5, the full variable domain is DGGITQSPKYLFRKEGQNVTLSCEQNLNHDAMYWYRQDPGQGLRLIYYSQIVNDFQKGDIAEGYSVSREKKESFPLTVTSAQKNPTAFYLCASSPIKAGGRQETQYFGPGTRLLVL.

The chain uses TRBV23-1 and TRBJ2-1; TRBD1 might be the D (6 bases). TRBV23-1 is identified as an open reading frame with a role that is uncertain. Between the trimmed V and J ends, which lost 2 bases and 4 bases, there was a span of 12 bases. This CDR3 has 15 amino acids. This chain's CDR3 is CASSQRTVRYNEQFF. The CDR3 DNA reads as TGCGCCAGCAGTCAACGGACAGTACGATACAATGAGCAGTTCTTC.

The chain recombines TRBV4-1 with TRBJ2-3; 12 nucleotides agree with TRBD2. Per germline, CDR1 MGHRA and CDR2 YSYEKL. This CDR3 is 18 amino acids long. The junction had 10 bases not matched to a gene; V was cut back by 4 bases and J by 2 bases. CDR3 coding DNA: TGCGCCAGCAGCCCCAGAGAGCGGACTAGCGGGGACACAGATACGCAGTATTTT. It codes for CASSPRERTSGDTDTQYF.

The chain recombines TRBV5-6 with TRBJ2-7, with TRBD1 matching 8 bases. V lost 2 bases and J lost 3; bases outside the gene matches: 1. CDR1 and CDR2 from the germline V gene are SGHDT and YYEEEE. The CDR3 sequence is 13 residues long. CDR3 loop: CASSFRGLYEQYF. The CDR3 DNA is TGTGCCAGCAGCTTCAGGGGGCTCTACGAGCAGTACTTC.

The V and J genes are TRBV25-1 and TRBJ1-1; 10 bases match TRBD1. The CDR3 has 14 residues. Losses at the gene ends were 4 bases for V and 9 bases for J; bases not matched to a gene: 8. The germline V gene has CDR1 MGHDK and CDR2 SYGVNS. The CDR3: CASSGSGTGVKAFF. As DNA, the CDR3 is TGTGCCAGCAGTGGTTCCGGGACAGGGGTAAAAGCTTTCTTT.